A selection of T cell receptor beta chains follows, all from one sample in a study of T cell responses to AZD1222 COVID-19 vaccine. The assay was immunoSEQ multiplex PCR, and TCRdb's table has in-frame clones only and misses some. This repertoire shows fewer than 100,000 clones, around nine tenths found once; its top ten account for about 19%. The sequencing here drew on peripheral blood, taken on day 0 of AZD1222 vaccination. These receptors were collected from an adult in good health. CDR3s include the opening cysteine and the closing phenylalanine or tryptophan. The order of the fields is J gene, V gene, clone size, D gene, CDR3 protein, CDR3 DNA. A D gene is named only where the DNA matches it firmly. Clone size appears in some rows only: once, few, many, or a class for an expanded clone.

TRBJ2-7 | TRBV7-3 | NA | TRBD1 | CASSLGTGPLEQYF | TGTGCCAGCAGCTTAGGGACAGGGCCGCTCGAGCAGTACTTC
TRBJ1-5 | TRBV6-2/TRBV6-3 | NA | TRBD1 | CASSLDRTGAQINQPQHF | TGTGCCAGCAGTTTAGATCGGACAGGGGCCCAAATAAATCAGCCCCAGCATTTT
TRBJ1-5 | TRBV6-6 | once | NA | CASSRGQKNSNQPQHF | TGTGCCAGCAGCCGGGGCCAGAAGAATAGCAATCAGCCCCAGCATTTT
TRBJ1-1 | TRBV7-6 | NA | NA | CASSLSPENTEAFF | TGTGCCAGCAGCTTATCCCCGGAGAACACTGAAGCTTTCTTT
TRBJ1-5 | TRBV4-2 | NA | NA | CASSQEGLYLGRGNQPQHF | TGTGCCAGCAGCCAAGAAGGCCTGTACCTGGGCCGGGGCAATCAGCCCCAGCATTTT
TRBJ2-5 | TRBV18 | NA | NA | CASSPSRLYGGQETQYF | TGTGCCAGCTCACCCTCGCGCCTTTACGGGGGGCAGGAGACCCAGTACTTC
TRBJ2-7 | TRBV28 | NA | NA | CASSLGGEWANEQYF | TGTGCCAGCAGTTTAGGTGGTGAGTGGGCCAACGAGCAGTACTTC
TRBJ2-5 | TRBV18 | NA | NA | CASSPPGVQETQYF | TGTGCCAGCTCACCCCCCGGGGTTCAAGAGACCCAGTACTTC
TRBJ1-2 | TRBV7-2 | NA | NA | CASSLGWISYGYTF | TGTGCCAGCAGCTTAGGGTGGATTTCCTATGGCTACACTTTC
TRBJ2-1 | TRBV9 | NA | NA | CASSVGTSREQFF | TGTGCCAGCAGCGTAGGGACTTCCCGTGAGCAGTTCTTC
TRBJ1-2 | TRBV5-4 | NA | TRBD1 | CASSLMGGGAGYGYTF | TGTGCCAGCAGCCTAATGGGAGGGGGCGCCGGCTATGGCTACACCTTC
TRBJ1-2 | TRBV18 | once | TRBD1 | CASSPISRGDGYTF | TGTGCCAGCTCACCAATCAGCAGGGGGGATGGCTACACCTTC
TRBJ1-1 | TRBV19 | NA | NA | CASSDPSLNTEAFF | TGTGCCAGTAGTGATCCGAGCCTGAACACTGAAGCTTTCTTT
TRBJ2-1 | TRBV19 | NA | TRBD2 | CASSKKLAGGGNEQFF | TGTGCCAGTAGTAAGAAACTAGCGGGAGGCGGGAATGAGCAGTTCTTC
TRBJ1-1 | TRBV11-2 | NA | NA | CASSLERGTEAFF | TGTGCCAGCAGCTTAGAGAGGGGCACTGAAGCTTTCTTT